This T cell receptor (beta chain) was sequenced for a study of blood T cell repertoires in COVID-19. The CDR3 runs 15 residues. Trimming at V came to 4 bases and at J to 7 bases, leaving 8 bases not matched to a gene. CDR1 and CDR2 (germline): SGHTA, FQGNSA. Generated by immunoSEQ multiplex PCR, the TCRdb table keeps only in-frame clones and is missing some. Counted here are 350,000 to 400,000 clones, 88% occurring once; the ten biggest clones make up around 0.97%. The chain combines TRBV7-2 with TRBJ2-1; TRBD2 matches 9 bases. Sequencing input: PBMCs or T cells enriched from blood (not recorded which). This sequence originates from a woman aged 25-40 years with acute COVID-19. CDR3 sequence (DNA): TGTGCCAGCAGCTCGCAGCGGGGGGTAAAGAATGAGCAGTTCTTC. Translation: CASSSQRGVKNEQFF.